This is a list of T cell receptor beta chains from one sample in a study of cytomegalovirus exposure and HLA in healthy donors. Produced via immunoSEQ multiplex PCR; TCRdb's table is partial and in-frame only. Among approximately 210,000 clones listed, around 73% were seen once. Sequencing used PBMCs. The receptors stem from a woman aged 30 to 39 in good health and CMV-seropositive. Each CDR3 is given with its conserved first and last residue. Each record gives: V gene, clone size, J gene, D gene, CDR3 protein, CDR3 DNA. A D gene is named only where the DNA matches it firmly. Clone size is stated in some rows and not others, as once, few, many or a class when expanded.

V gene: TRBV5-1
clone size: NA
J gene: TRBJ1-3
D gene: TRBD1
CDR3 protein: CASSQGAVVGNTIYF
CDR3 DNA: TGCGCCAGCAGCCAGGGGGCTGTGGTTGGAAACACCATATATTTT

V gene: TRBV7-2
clone size: NA
J gene: TRBJ1-1
D gene: NA
CDR3 protein: CASSLSAGNTEAFF
CDR3 DNA: TGTGCCAGCAGCTTGTCTGCGGGGAACACTGAAGCTTTCTTT

V gene: TRBV19
clone size: NA
J gene: TRBJ1-5
D gene: NA
CDR3 protein: CASSVRGNQPQHF
CDR3 DNA: TGTGCCAGTAGCGTCAGGGGCAATCAGCCCCAGCATTTT

V gene: TRBV15
clone size: NA
J gene: TRBJ1-1
D gene: NA
CDR3 protein: CATSRDVAGATEAFF
CDR3 DNA: TGTGCCACCAGCAGAGATGTAGCGGGGGCGACTGAAGCTTTCTTT

V gene: TRBV6-6
clone size: NA
J gene: TRBJ1-5
D gene: TRBD1
CDR3 protein: CASSYTGVQGLPQHF
CDR3 DNA: TGTGCCAGCAGTTATACAGGGGTCCAGGGGCTGCCCCAGCATTTT

V gene: TRBV28
clone size: NA
J gene: TRBJ1-2
D gene: NA
CDR3 protein: CASSLQYIHGYTF
CDR3 DNA: TGTGCCAGCTCATTACAGTACATCCATGGCTACACCTTC

V gene: TRBV2
clone size: NA
J gene: TRBJ2-1
D gene: TRBD2
CDR3 protein: CASRGGGVDNEQFF
CDR3 DNA: TGTGCCAGCAGAGGTGGGGGGGTCGACAATGAGCAGTTCTTC

V gene: TRBV5-4
clone size: NA
J gene: TRBJ2-7
D gene: TRBD2
CDR3 protein: CASSFTTGLAGRGHEQYF
CDR3 DNA: TGTGCCAGCAGCTTCACCACGGGACTAGCGGGAAGAGGCCACGAGCAGTACTTC

V gene: TRBV28
clone size: few
J gene: TRBJ2-7
D gene: TRBD2
CDR3 protein: CASKGLVGYEQYF
CDR3 DNA: TGTGCCAGCAAGGGACTAGTTGGCTACGAGCAGTACTTC

V gene: TRBV15
clone size: NA
J gene: TRBJ2-7
D gene: NA
CDR3 protein: CATSRDPSYEQYF
CDR3 DNA: TGTGCCACCAGCAGAGACCCATCCTACGAGCAGTACTTC

V gene: TRBV6-4
clone size: few
J gene: TRBJ1-2
D gene: NA
CDR3 protein: CASSRDRNYGYTF
CDR3 DNA: TGTGCCAGCAGCCGAGACAGGAACTATGGCTACACCTTC

V gene: TRBV25-1
clone size: NA
J gene: TRBJ2-5
D gene: NA
CDR3 protein: CASIQETQYF
CDR3 DNA: TGTGCCAGCATACAAGAGACCCAGTACTTC

V gene: TRBV9
clone size: few
J gene: TRBJ2-7
D gene: NA
CDR3 protein: CASSSRDTGYEQYF
CDR3 DNA: TGTGCCAGCAGCTCCCGGGACACCGGCTACGAGCAGTACTTC

V gene: TRBV1
clone size: NA
J gene: TRBJ2-7
D gene: NA
CDR3 protein: CTSSQEGGQPHEQYF
CDR3 DNA: TGCACCAGCAGCCAAGAAGGAGGCCAGCCCCACGAGCAGTACTTC